This TCR beta chain stems from a study of cytomegalovirus exposure and HLA in healthy donors. The study, taken as a whole, reports: Among TCR sequences, most were rare, though some public TCRs appeared in many donors. Sequencing likely produced, as an artifact, a cluster of highly shared sequence variants. TRBV6-2, TRBV6-3 and other indistinguishable V segments were excluded. In a later analysis, HLA-associated TCR beta chains were more clonally expanded than equally common others.

13 Jbeta primers and 60 Vbeta primers were used for the PCR. Method: immunoSEQ multiplex PCR; TCRdb's copy keeps in-frame clones and lacks some. Reported are 200,000 or so clones; the ten largest clones contain 0.95% to 1.3%. This CDR3 is built from 14 residues. CDR1 and CDR2 from the germline V gene are WNHNN and SYGVQD (reference sequence). Trimming cost V 8 bases and J 0 bases; bases outside gene matches: 4. A remark on this clone: Antigen: not known.

V and J are TRBV10-1 and TRBJ1-1, with TRBD1 matching 9 bases. The source of this sequence is a girl aged 2 to 9 in good health and CMV-seropositive. The specimen was PBMCs. CDR3 in DNA: TGCGCCAGCTCCGGGACAGGGATGAACACTGAAGCTTTCTTT. This sequence encodes CASSGTGMNTEAFF.